This is a list of T cell receptor beta chains from one sample in a study of T cells in Graves' hyperthyroidism and ophthalmopathy. MiXCR, run by TCRdb on the multiplex PCR reads, gives a single entry per CDR3 protein. Among about 290,000 distinct CDR3 sequences, 13% to 15% were seen once, and the ten largest hold 30%. Input material: blood. The receptors here all came from a woman in her fifties or sixties with Graves' hyperthyroidism that later progressed to Graves' ophthalmopathy. Each CDR3 is given with its conserved first and last residue. Each record gives: J gene, V gene, clone size, D gene, CDR3 DNA, CDR3 protein. A D gene is named only where the DNA matches it firmly. The listing skips clone size in some rows; elsewhere it reads once, few, many or a size class.

j_gene: TRBJ2-1; v_gene: TRBV19; abundance: -; d_gene: -; CDR3nt: TGTGCCAGTAATTTTGGGACTCACGGCGGGGAGCAGTTCTTC; CDR3aa: CASNFGTHGGEQFF
j_gene: TRBJ1-4; v_gene: TRBV5-1; abundance: many; d_gene: TRBD1; CDR3nt: TGCGCCAGCAGCTTGGTAGGGACAGGGGCTGAAAAACTGTTTTTT; CDR3aa: CASSLVGTGAEKLFF
j_gene: TRBJ1-6; v_gene: TRBV20-1; abundance: many; d_gene: TRBD1; CDR3nt: TGCAGTCGCGGACACGGGACAGGGAATTCACCCCTCCACTTT; CDR3aa: CSRGHGTGNSPLHF
j_gene: TRBJ2-1; v_gene: TRBV5-1; abundance: -; d_gene: TRBD2; CDR3nt: TGCGCCAGCAGCCGGGGTGGACTAGGAGAACGGAATGAGCAGTTCTTC; CDR3aa: CASSRGGLGERNEQFF
j_gene: TRBJ2-5; v_gene: TRBV27; abundance: many; d_gene: -; CDR3nt: TGTGCCAGCCAGAAGGGACACCAAGAGACCCAGTACTTC; CDR3aa: CASQKGHQETQYF
j_gene: TRBJ1-2; v_gene: TRBV27; abundance: many; d_gene: -; CDR3nt: TGTGCCAGCAGTCCCGTGAGGGGGTCCTATGGCTACACCTTC; CDR3aa: CASSPVRGSYGYTF
j_gene: TRBJ2-4; v_gene: TRBV2; abundance: many; d_gene: TRBD2; CDR3nt: TGTGCCAGCACCGCGGGTAGCGGGGGACACAAAAACATTCAGTACTTC; CDR3aa: CASTAGSGGHKNIQYF
j_gene: TRBJ2-1; v_gene: TRBV28; abundance: -; d_gene: TRBD2; CDR3nt: TGTGCCAGCAGTTTACCCCTAGCGGGAGCCTACAATGAGCAGTTCTTC; CDR3aa: CASSLPLAGAYNEQFF
j_gene: TRBJ1-1; v_gene: TRBV5-1; abundance: -; d_gene: -; CDR3nt: TGCGCCAGCATCCTGAGGGTTAACACTGAAGCTTTCTTT; CDR3aa: CASILRVNTEAFF
j_gene: TRBJ1-1; v_gene: TRBV28; abundance: many; d_gene: -; CDR3nt: TGTGCCAGCAGTTTATGGGGGGGAGGGATGAACACTGAAGCTTTCTTT; CDR3aa: CASSLWGGGMNTEAFF
j_gene: TRBJ2-2; v_gene: TRBV11-3; abundance: few; d_gene: -; CDR3nt: TGTGCCAGCAGTCCCCAGGGAAACACCGGGGAGCTGTTTTTT; CDR3aa: CASSPQGNTGELFF
j_gene: TRBJ1-4; v_gene: TRBV10-3; abundance: -; d_gene: -; CDR3nt: TGTGCCATCAGTGACTCGGGGAGGTCAACTAATGAAAAACTGTTTTTT; CDR3aa: CAISDSGRSTNEKLFF
j_gene: TRBJ1-2; v_gene: TRBV6-1; abundance: -; d_gene: TRBD1; CDR3nt: TGTGCCAGCAGTCGGGACAGAAAAAACTATGGCTACACCTTC; CDR3aa: CASSRDRKNYGYTF
j_gene: TRBJ2-1; v_gene: TRBV3-1; abundance: many; d_gene: TRBD2; CDR3nt: TGTGCCAGCAGCCGGGCGGGAGGGGAGCAGTTCTTC; CDR3aa: CASSRAGGEQFF
j_gene: TRBJ2-3; v_gene: TRBV19; abundance: -; d_gene: -; CDR3nt: TGTGCCAGTCTGGAAGCCTACACAGATACGCAGTATTTT; CDR3aa: CASLEAYTDTQYF
j_gene: TRBJ2-5; v_gene: TRBV7-9; abundance: many; d_gene: TRBD1; CDR3nt: TGTGCCAGCAGCTTAGAACCGACAATAGGAGGACAGGGGGCGAAGACCCAGTACTTC; CDR3aa: CASSLEPTIGGQGAKTQYF
j_gene: TRBJ1-1; v_gene: TRBV2; abundance: -; d_gene: -; CDR3nt: TGTGCCAGCAGTCGCGGGCCCCGGGGAGCTTTCTTT; CDR3aa: CASSRGPRGAFF
j_gene: TRBJ1-2; v_gene: TRBV18; abundance: -; d_gene: -; CDR3nt: TGTGCCAGCTCACCACTAGACGCGACAACTAGACTTCTCTATGGCTACACCTTC; CDR3aa: CASSPLDATTRLLYGYTF
j_gene: TRBJ1-1; v_gene: TRBV29-1; abundance: few; d_gene: -; CDR3nt: TGCAGCGTTGGTGGGACGGGGAACACTGAAGCTTTCTTT; CDR3aa: CSVGGTGNTEAFF
j_gene: TRBJ2-1; v_gene: TRBV4-2; abundance: many; d_gene: -; CDR3nt: TGTGCCAGCAGCCAAGATGTCTCCTCCTACAATGAGCAGTTCTTC; CDR3aa: CASSQDVSSYNEQFF
j_gene: TRBJ1-4; v_gene: TRBV20-1; abundance: -; d_gene: TRBD1; CDR3nt: TGCAGTGCTAGGGACCCGGGACAGGGGAATGAAAAACTGTTTTTT; CDR3aa: CSARDPGQGNEKLFF
j_gene: TRBJ1-2; v_gene: TRBV14; abundance: -; d_gene: -; CDR3nt: TGTGCCAGCAGCCAAGAGTTCGACTTTAACTATGGCTACACCTTC; CDR3aa: CASSQEFDFNYGYTF
j_gene: TRBJ1-5; v_gene: TRBV5-1; abundance: few; d_gene: -; CDR3nt: TGCGCCAGCAGTCCATTGGACGGCCTAAATCAGCCCCAGCATTTT; CDR3aa: CASSPLDGLNQPQHF
j_gene: TRBJ2-7; v_gene: TRBV6-1; abundance: many; d_gene: TRBD2; CDR3nt: TGTGCCAGCAGGGGAGCCTGGGCGGGAGGAAGCTGGGAGCAGTACTTC; CDR3aa: CASRGAWAGGSWEQYF
j_gene: TRBJ1-5; v_gene: TRBV20-1; abundance: many; d_gene: -; CDR3nt: TGCAGTGCCAGTCCCCCGGGGGCTTGGCAGCCCCAGCATTTT; CDR3aa: CSASPPGAWQPQHF
j_gene: TRBJ2-7; v_gene: TRBV12-3/TRBV12-4; abundance: many; d_gene: -; CDR3nt: TGTGCCAGCAGGTCCCATCGCTACGAGCAGTACTTC; CDR3aa: CASRSHRYEQYF
j_gene: TRBJ1-1; v_gene: TRBV3-1; abundance: many; d_gene: -; CDR3nt: TGTGCCAGCAGCCAACAGGGCCGGAAAGCTTTCTTT; CDR3aa: CASSQQGRKAFF
j_gene: TRBJ1-1; v_gene: TRBV5-1; abundance: few; d_gene: -; CDR3nt: TGCGCCAGCAGCCCCCCCGCCCGGGGCCCGGGCACTGAAGCTTTCTTT; CDR3aa: CASSPPARGPGTEAFF
j_gene: TRBJ1-5; v_gene: TRBV24-1; abundance: -; d_gene: TRBD1; CDR3nt: TGTGCCACCAGTGATTCCAGGGGGGGGATCAATCAGCCCCAGCATTTT; CDR3aa: CATSDSRGGINQPQHF
j_gene: TRBJ1-5; v_gene: TRBV30; abundance: many; d_gene: -; CDR3nt: TGTGCCTGGAGTCGCGTTCAGGGGCCGGGTCAGCCCCAGCATTTT; CDR3aa: CAWSRVQGPGQPQHF
j_gene: TRBJ2-7; v_gene: TRBV6-1; abundance: many; d_gene: TRBD1; CDR3nt: TGTGCCAGCAGGCCGGGACAGGGTTTTTCCTACGAGCAGTACTTC; CDR3aa: CASRPGQGFSYEQYF
j_gene: TRBJ1-1; v_gene: TRBV19; abundance: -; d_gene: -; CDR3nt: TGTGCCAGTAGTATGTTGTGGGTAGGCCGCATGAACACTGAAGCTTTCTTT; CDR3aa: CASSMLWVGRMNTEAFF
j_gene: TRBJ2-1; v_gene: TRBV14; abundance: many; d_gene: -; CDR3nt: TGTGCCAGCAGCCAAGATCAGAGCAGCCTCTACAATGAGCAGTTCTTC; CDR3aa: CASSQDQSSLYNEQFF
j_gene: TRBJ2-5; v_gene: TRBV10-1; abundance: many; d_gene: TRBD2; CDR3nt: TGCGCCAGCAGTGAGCGGGAGGCGAAGACCCAGTACTTC; CDR3aa: CASSEREAKTQYF
j_gene: TRBJ1-1; v_gene: TRBV20-1; abundance: many; d_gene: -; CDR3nt: TGCAGTGCTAGACATAGGGCCACTGAAGCTTTCTTT; CDR3aa: CSARHRATEAFF
j_gene: TRBJ1-2; v_gene: TRBV29-1; abundance: -; d_gene: -; CDR3nt: TGCAGCGTACCCCGGAGGGACTATGGCTACACCTTC; CDR3aa: CSVPRRDYGYTF
j_gene: TRBJ2-7; v_gene: TRBV7-9; abundance: many; d_gene: TRBD2; CDR3nt: TGTGCCAGCAGCCCTCCCGTACGACTAGCGGGTTATGCTTTAGAGCAGTACTTC; CDR3aa: CASSPPVRLAGYALEQYF
j_gene: TRBJ2-3; v_gene: TRBV2; abundance: many; d_gene: -; CDR3nt: TGTGCCAGCCAGGCTAGCCCTAGCACAGATACGCAGTATTTT; CDR3aa: CASQASPSTDTQYF
j_gene: TRBJ2-5; v_gene: TRBV6-2/TRBV6-3; abundance: -; d_gene: TRBD1; CDR3nt: TGTGCCAGCAGGGGCACCAGGGGACAGGGGGCGAATCCGTACCAAGAGACCCAGTACTTC; CDR3aa: CASRGTRGQGANPYQETQYF
j_gene: TRBJ2-7; v_gene: TRBV5-1; abundance: -; d_gene: TRBD2; CDR3nt: TGTGCCAGCAGCTTAACTAGCGGGAGGCCCGAGCAGTACTTC; CDR3aa: CASSLTSGRPEQYF
j_gene: TRBJ2-5; v_gene: TRBV2; abundance: -; d_gene: -; CDR3nt: TGTGCCAGCAGAGAGAGCGGCATTCAAGAGACCCAGTACTTC; CDR3aa: CASRESGIQETQYF
j_gene: TRBJ2-1; v_gene: TRBV4-1; abundance: few; d_gene: -; CDR3nt: TGCGCCAGCAGCCAAGGCGCCGCGAGTGGAGGAAGAAACAATGAGCAGTTCTTC; CDR3aa: CASSQGAASGGRNNEQFF
j_gene: TRBJ1-6; v_gene: TRBV6-5; abundance: many; d_gene: -; CDR3nt: TGTGCCAGCAGTTACTCGGTCCAGGCTAATTCACCCCTCCACTTT; CDR3aa: CASSYSVQANSPLHF
j_gene: TRBJ2-3; v_gene: TRBV5-1; abundance: -; d_gene: -; CDR3nt: TGTGCCAGCAGCTTGTCCAGCGGAACCACAGATACGCAGTATTTT; CDR3aa: CASSLSSGTTDTQYF
j_gene: TRBJ1-2; v_gene: TRBV5-4; abundance: -; d_gene: -; CDR3nt: TGTGCCAGCAGCTTGGGACCAATTAACAGGGCTTCCTATGGCTACACCTTC; CDR3aa: CASSLGPINRASYGYTF
j_gene: TRBJ2-7; v_gene: TRBV3-1; abundance: many; d_gene: -; CDR3nt: TGTGCCAGCAGCCACGCTCACAGGTACGGGGGCGAGCAGTACTTC; CDR3aa: CASSHAHRYGGEQYF
j_gene: TRBJ1-2; v_gene: TRBV20-1; abundance: many; d_gene: TRBD1; CDR3nt: TGCAGTCCCAACCCCAGCGGGACAGGGGATTTGGATGGCTACACCTTC; CDR3aa: CSPNPSGTGDLDGYTF
j_gene: TRBJ2-7; v_gene: TRBV28; abundance: many; d_gene: -; CDR3nt: TGTGCCAGCAGTTTAGCCGGACTACTCAGCGAGCAGTACTTC; CDR3aa: CASSLAGLLSEQYF
j_gene: TRBJ1-1; v_gene: TRBV4-1; abundance: -; d_gene: -; CDR3nt: TGCGCCAGCAGCCAAGGTGGGAGCCGGGTCAGTGAAGCTTTCTTT; CDR3aa: CASSQGGSRVSEAFF
j_gene: TRBJ2-1; v_gene: TRBV7-9; abundance: many; d_gene: -; CDR3nt: TGTGCCAGCACCACCGAACGAAATGAGCAGTTCTTC; CDR3aa: CASTTERNEQFF
j_gene: TRBJ2-1; v_gene: TRBV6-1; abundance: many; d_gene: -; CDR3nt: TGTGCCAGCAGTGACCCGGGAAGATTAAATGAGCAGTTCTTC; CDR3aa: CASSDPGRLNEQFF
j_gene: TRBJ2-7; v_gene: TRBV20-1; abundance: many; d_gene: -; CDR3nt: TGCAGTGCTGCAAGGGACCTCTCATGGGAGCAGTACTTC; CDR3aa: CSAARDLSWEQYF
j_gene: TRBJ1-5; v_gene: TRBV27; abundance: once; d_gene: -; CDR3nt: TGTGCCAGCAGTTTGAGGAGGGATAGTCAGCCCCAGCATTTT; CDR3aa: CASSLRRDSQPQHF
j_gene: TRBJ2-7; v_gene: TRBV7-9; abundance: many; d_gene: -; CDR3nt: TGTGCCAGCAGCCGAAGTGCAGGGGTCAACTCCTACGAGCAGTACTTC; CDR3aa: CASSRSAGVNSYEQYF
j_gene: TRBJ1-1; v_gene: TRBV6-1; abundance: few; d_gene: TRBD1; CDR3nt: TGTGCCGCCTCCAGGGGGGCGATGAACACTGAAGCTTTCTTT; CDR3aa: CAASRGAMNTEAFF